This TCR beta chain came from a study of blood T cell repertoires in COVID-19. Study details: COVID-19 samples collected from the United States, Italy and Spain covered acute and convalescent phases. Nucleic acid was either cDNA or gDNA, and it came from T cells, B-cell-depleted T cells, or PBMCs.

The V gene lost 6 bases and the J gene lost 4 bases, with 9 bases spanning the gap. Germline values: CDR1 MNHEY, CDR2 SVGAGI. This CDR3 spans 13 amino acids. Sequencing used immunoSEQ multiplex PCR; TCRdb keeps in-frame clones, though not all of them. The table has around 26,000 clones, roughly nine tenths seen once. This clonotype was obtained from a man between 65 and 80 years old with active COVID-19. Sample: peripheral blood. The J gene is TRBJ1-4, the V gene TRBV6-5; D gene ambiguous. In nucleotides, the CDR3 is TGTGCCAGCAGCGCGGAAGTTAATGAAAAACTGTTTTTT. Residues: CASSAEVNEKLFF.